This TCR beta chain was captured by sequencing in a study of blood T cells in healthy people across ages. Then a second PCR, running roughly 7 to 11 cycles, was carried out with a sample-barcoded 5' primer and a J-beta primer mix. Each of the samples gave a minimum of 3 million paired-end reads that contained CDR3. One entry per CDR3 protein results from TCRdb running MiXCR on the 5' RACE reads. This sample has 1.5 million to 2 million distinct CDR3 sequences; around half occur once, and the top ten carry more than 2%. At least 6.5 million PBMCs were isolated per sample. Germline V gene lookup returns CDR1 SEHNR and CDR2 FQNEAQ (reference sequence). CDR3 length: 16 amino acids. Trimming removed 4 bases from V and 0 bases from J, with 16 bases in between.

This clonotype originated in a middle-aged woman in good health. The sample comprised blood. The chain joins TRBV7-9 to TRBJ2-7; maybe TRBD1 (5 bases). DNA for the CDR3: TGTGCCAGCAGCTCGCACCAGGGAAGTAGCTCCTACGAGCAGTACTTC. It encodes CASSSHQGSSSYEQYF.